This T cell receptor (beta chain) was captured in a study of CD8 T cells in Susac syndrome. Whole-study results and caveats: In total CD8+ repertoires, 15 to 20 Susac-specific public clones were found, and 4 or 5 in CD8+ TEMRA repertoires.

With random hexamers, reverse transcription was performed on roughly 0.5 to 1 ug of RNA. TCRdb re-derived calls from the immunoSEQ multiplex PCR reads in MiXCR, one entry per CDR3 protein. Here the sample spans 100,000 to 150,000 distinct CDR3 sequences, about 95% being singletons. About this clonotype itself: Antigen: not known.

V shed 4 bases and J 1 base; nucleotides not matched to a gene: 5. The germline V gene encodes CDR1 SGDLS and CDR2 YYNGEE. This CDR3 has 17 residues. The specimen sequenced was CD8+ T cells from PBMCs. The TCR sequence derives from a human donor with Susac syndrome. J is TRBJ2-2 and V is TRBV9; 12 bases are shared with TRBD2. In DNA, the CDR3 is TGTGCCAGCAGCACCCGACTAGCGGGGGAGAACACCGGGGAGCTGTTTTTT. Residues: CASSTRLAGENTGELFF.